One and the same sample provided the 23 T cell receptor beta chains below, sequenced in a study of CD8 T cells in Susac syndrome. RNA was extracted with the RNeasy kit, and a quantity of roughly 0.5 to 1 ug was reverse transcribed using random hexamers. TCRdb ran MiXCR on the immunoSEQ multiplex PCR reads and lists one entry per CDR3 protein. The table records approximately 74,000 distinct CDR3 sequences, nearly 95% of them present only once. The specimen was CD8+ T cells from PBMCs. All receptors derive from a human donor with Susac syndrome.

In nucleotides, the CDR3 is TGTGCCAGCAGCGCTGGGACAGCAAGCTCCTATAATTCACCCCTCCACTTT. This gives the protein CASSAGTASSYNSPLHF. V usage is TRBV7-9 and J usage is TRBJ1-6; 7 nucleotides align to TRBD1. Germline CDR1 and CDR2: SEHNR and FQNEAQ (reference sequence). The V and J ends lost 5 bases and 0 bases, in that order; junction bases with no gene match: 7. This CDR3 has 17 residues.

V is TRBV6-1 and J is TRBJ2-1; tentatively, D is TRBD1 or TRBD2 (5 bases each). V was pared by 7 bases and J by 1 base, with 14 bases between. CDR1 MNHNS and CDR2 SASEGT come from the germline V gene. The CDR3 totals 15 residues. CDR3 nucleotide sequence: TGTGCCAGCAATGATCGGGGCCCTTCCTACAATGAGCAGTTCTTC. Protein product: CASNDRGPSYNEQFF.

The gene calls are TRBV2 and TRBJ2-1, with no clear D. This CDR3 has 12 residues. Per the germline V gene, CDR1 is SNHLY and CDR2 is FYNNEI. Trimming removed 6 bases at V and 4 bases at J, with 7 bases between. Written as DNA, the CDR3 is TGTGCCAGCAGGGCAGAGTACAATGAGCAGTTCTTC. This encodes CASRAEYNEQFF.

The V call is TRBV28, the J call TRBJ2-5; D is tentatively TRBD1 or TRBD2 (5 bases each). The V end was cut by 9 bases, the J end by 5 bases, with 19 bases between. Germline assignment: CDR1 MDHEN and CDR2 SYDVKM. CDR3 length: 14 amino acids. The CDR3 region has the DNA TGTGCCAGTACAGGAGTCCGGGAAGGGGAGACCCAGTACTTC. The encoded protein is CASTGVREGETQYF.

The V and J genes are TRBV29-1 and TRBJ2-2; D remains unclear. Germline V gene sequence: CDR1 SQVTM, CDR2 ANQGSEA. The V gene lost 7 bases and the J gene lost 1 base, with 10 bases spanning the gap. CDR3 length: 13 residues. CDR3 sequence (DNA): TGCAGCGCTCTACTCGGGAACACCGGGGAGCTGTTTTTT. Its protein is CSALLGNTGELFF.

In nucleotides, the CDR3 is TGTGCCAGCAGCTTAGCGTCCAAGACTGGAAACACCATATATTTT. It is translated as CASSLASKTGNTIYF. V and J are TRBV7-9 and TRBJ1-3; D is unresolved. CDR1 SEHNR and CDR2 FQNEAQ come from the germline V gene (reference sequence). Trimming shortened V by 0 bases and J by 2 bases, and 8 bases separated the two germline ends. CDR3 length equals 15 residues.

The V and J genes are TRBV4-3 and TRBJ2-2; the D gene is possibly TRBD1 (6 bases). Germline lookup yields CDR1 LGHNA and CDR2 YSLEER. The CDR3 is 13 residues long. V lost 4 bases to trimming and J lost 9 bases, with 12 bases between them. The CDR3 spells CASSRQDRRELFF. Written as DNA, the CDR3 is TGCGCCAGCAGCCGACAGGATCGGCGGGAGCTGTTTTTT.

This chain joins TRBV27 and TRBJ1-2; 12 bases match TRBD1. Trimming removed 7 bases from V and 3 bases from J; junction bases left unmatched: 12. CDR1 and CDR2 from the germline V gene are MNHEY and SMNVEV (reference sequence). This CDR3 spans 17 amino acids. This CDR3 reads CASNSIGTGGWDYGYTF. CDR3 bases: TGTGCCAGCAACTCTATCGGGACAGGGGGCTGGGACTATGGCTACACCTTC.

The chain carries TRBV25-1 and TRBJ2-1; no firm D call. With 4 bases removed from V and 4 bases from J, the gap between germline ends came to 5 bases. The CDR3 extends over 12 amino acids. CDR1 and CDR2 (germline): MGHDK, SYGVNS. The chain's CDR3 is CASSVQYNEQFF. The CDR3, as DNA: TGTGCCAGCAGTGTGCAGTACAATGAGCAGTTCTTC.

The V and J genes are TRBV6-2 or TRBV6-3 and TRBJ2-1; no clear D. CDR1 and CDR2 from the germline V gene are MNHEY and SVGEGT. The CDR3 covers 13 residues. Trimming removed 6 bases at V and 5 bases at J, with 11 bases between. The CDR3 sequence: CASSPGLDNEQFF. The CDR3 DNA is TGTGCCAGCAGCCCGGGCCTGGACAATGAGCAGTTCTTC.

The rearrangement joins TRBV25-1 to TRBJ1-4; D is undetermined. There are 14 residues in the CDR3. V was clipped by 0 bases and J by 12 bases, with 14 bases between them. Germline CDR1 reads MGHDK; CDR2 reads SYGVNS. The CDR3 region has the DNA TGTGCCAGCAGTGAATATTCCCCGGGAGGAGAACTGTTTTTT. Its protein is CASSEYSPGGELFF.

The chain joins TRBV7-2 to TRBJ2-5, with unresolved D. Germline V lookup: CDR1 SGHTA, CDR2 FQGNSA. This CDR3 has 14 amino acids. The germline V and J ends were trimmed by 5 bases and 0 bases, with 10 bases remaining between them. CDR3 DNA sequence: TGTGCCAGCAGCCCCGACGGACACCAAGAGACCCAGTACTTC. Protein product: CASSPDGHQETQYF.

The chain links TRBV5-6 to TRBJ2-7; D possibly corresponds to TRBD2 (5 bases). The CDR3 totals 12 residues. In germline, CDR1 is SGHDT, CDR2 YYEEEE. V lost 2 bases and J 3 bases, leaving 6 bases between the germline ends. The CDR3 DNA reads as TGTGCCAGCAGCTTCGGACTCTACGAGCAGTACTTC. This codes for CASSFGLYEQYF.

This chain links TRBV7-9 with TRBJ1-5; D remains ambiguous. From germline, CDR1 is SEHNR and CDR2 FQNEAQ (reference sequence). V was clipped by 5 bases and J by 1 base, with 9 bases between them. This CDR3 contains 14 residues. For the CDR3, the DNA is TGTGCCAGCAGCCCGGATGGGAGCAATCAGCCCCAGCATTTT. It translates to CASSPDGSNQPQHF.

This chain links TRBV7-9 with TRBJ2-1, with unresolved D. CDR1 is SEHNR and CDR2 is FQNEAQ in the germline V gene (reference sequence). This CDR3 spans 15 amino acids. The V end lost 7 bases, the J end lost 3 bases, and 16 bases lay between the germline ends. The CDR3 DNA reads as TGTGCCAGCATCCTCGGAAGTCCAAGCTACAATGAGCAGTTCTTC. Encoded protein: CASILGSPSYNEQFF.

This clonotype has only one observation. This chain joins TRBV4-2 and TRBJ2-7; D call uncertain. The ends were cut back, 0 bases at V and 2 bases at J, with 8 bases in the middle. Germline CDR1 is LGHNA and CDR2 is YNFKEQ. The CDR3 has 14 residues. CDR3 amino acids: CASSQDFGTYEQYF. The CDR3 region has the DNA TGTGCCAGCAGCCAAGACTTTGGGACCTACGAGCAGTACTTC.

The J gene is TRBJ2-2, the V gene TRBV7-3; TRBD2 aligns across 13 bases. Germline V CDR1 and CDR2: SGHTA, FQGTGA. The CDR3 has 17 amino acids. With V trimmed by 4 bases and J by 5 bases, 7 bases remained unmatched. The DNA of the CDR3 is TGTGCCAGCAGCTCCCAAAAGGGACTAGCGGGGACCGGGGAGCTGTTTTTT. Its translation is CASSSQKGLAGTGELFF.

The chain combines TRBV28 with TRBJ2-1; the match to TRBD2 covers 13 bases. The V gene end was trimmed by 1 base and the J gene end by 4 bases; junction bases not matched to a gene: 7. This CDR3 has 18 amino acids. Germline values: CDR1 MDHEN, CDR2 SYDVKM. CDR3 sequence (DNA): TGTGCCAGCAGTTTATCCGGGACTAGCGGGATTACTTACAATGAGCAGTTCTTC. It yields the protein CASSLSGTSGITYNEQFF.

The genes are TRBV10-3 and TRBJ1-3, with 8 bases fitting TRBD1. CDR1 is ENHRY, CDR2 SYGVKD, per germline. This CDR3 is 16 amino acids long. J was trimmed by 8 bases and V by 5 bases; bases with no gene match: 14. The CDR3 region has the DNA TGTGCCATCAGTTTGTCGACAGGGGACGAGAAGGACACCATATATTTT. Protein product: CAISLSTGDEKDTIYF.

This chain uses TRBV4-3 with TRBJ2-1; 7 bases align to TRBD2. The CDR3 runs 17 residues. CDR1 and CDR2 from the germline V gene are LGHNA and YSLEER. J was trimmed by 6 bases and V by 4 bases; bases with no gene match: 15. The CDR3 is CASSLRVGGPLPNEQFF. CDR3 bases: TGCGCCAGCAGCCTCCGGGTGGGAGGGCCCCTACCCAATGAGCAGTTCTTC.

The CDR3 is CASSLPPGPEQFF. DNA for the CDR3: TGCGCCAGCAGCTTACCACCCGGGCCTGAGCAGTTCTTC. The V gene is TRBV5-1, the J gene TRBJ2-1; unclear D gene. Looked up from germline, CDR1 is SGHRS and CDR2 is YFSETQ. V was trimmed by 2 bases and J by 9 bases, leaving 12 bases between them. This CDR3 has 13 residues. The whole variable domain, remainder taken from reference TRBV5-1 and TRBJ2-1, is KAGVTQTPRYLIKTRGQQVTLSCSPISGHRSVSWYQQTPGQGLQFLFEYFSETQRNKGNFPGRFSGRQFSNSRSEMNVSTLELGDSALYLCASSLPPGPEQFFGPGTRLTVL.

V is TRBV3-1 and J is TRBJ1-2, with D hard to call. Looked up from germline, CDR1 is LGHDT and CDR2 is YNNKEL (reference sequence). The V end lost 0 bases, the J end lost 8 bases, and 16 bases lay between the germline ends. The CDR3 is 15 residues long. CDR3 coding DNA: TGTGCCAGCAGCCAAGATCTATCGACCGGGGAAGGCTACACCTTC. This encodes CASSQDLSTGEGYTF.

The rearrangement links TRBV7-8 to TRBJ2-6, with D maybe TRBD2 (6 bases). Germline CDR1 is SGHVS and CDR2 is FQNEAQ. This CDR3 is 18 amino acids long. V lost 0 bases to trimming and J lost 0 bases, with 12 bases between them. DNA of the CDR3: TGTGCCAGCAGCTTAGCGGGGGGAACGTACTCTGGGGCCAACGTCCTGACTTTC. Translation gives CASSLAGGTYSGANVLTF.